These 2 T cell receptor beta chains came from one sample sequenced in a study of T cells in Graves' hyperthyroidism and ophthalmopathy. Amplified TCR beta CDR3 regions came from RNA transcripts. Using the HTBI primer set, a first-round RT-PCR was run on the TCR CDR3. Each CDR3 protein gets one entry after TCRdb re-called the multiplex PCR reads with MiXCR. The data show a few hundred thousand distinct CDR3 sequences, with 18% seen just once and 35% to 45% held by the top ten. Sequenced: blood. The origin of the receptors is a man aged 18 to 30 with Graves' ophthalmopathy.

This clonotype was observed at least ten times. This chain connects TRBV15 to TRBJ1-4; D remains ambiguous. The CDR3 loop spans 14 amino acids. Germline V lookup: CDR1 LNHNV, CDR2 YYDKDF (reference sequence). Trimming removed 1 base from V and 6 bases from J, with 9 bases in between. As DNA, the CDR3 is TGTGCCACCAGCAGAGCTAGGGATGATGAAAAACTGTTTTTT. This gives the protein CATSRARDDEKLFF.

Many counts were recorded for this clonotype. This chain uses TRBV10-3 with TRBJ1-1, with D hard to call. V was clipped by 2 bases and J by 5 bases, with 9 bases between them. The CDR3 contains 13 residues. Germline CDR1 reads ENHRY; CDR2 reads SYGVKD. The CDR3 protein is CAISEVASTEAFF. Here the CDR3 DNA reads TGTGCCATCAGTGAGGTCGCTAGTACTGAAGCTTTCTTT.